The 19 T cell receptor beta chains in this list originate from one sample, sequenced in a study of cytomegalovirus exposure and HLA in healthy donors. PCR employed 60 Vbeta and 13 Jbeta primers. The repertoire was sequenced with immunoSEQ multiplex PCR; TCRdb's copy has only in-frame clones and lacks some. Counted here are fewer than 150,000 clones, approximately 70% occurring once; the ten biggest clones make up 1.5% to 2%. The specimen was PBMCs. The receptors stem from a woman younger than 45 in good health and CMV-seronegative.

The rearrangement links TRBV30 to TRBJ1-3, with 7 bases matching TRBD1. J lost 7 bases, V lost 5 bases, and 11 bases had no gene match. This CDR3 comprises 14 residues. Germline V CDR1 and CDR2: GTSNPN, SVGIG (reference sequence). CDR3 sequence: CAWARDSVRNTIYF. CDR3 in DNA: TGTGCCTGGGCTCGGGACAGTGTACGTAACACCATATATTTT. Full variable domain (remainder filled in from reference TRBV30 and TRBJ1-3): SQTIHQWPATLVQPVGSPLSLECTVEGTSNPNLYWYRQAAGRGLQLLFYSVGIGQISSEVPQNLSASRPQDRQFILSSKKLLLSDSGFYLCAWARDSVRNTIYFGEGSWLTVV.

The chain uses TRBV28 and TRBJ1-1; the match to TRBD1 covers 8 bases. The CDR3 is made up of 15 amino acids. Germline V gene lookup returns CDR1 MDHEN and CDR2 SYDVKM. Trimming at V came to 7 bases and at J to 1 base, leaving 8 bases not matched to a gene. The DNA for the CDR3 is TGTGCCAGCACCCCCGCTGGACAGGGGAACACTGAAGCTTTCTTT. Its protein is CASTPAGQGNTEAFF.

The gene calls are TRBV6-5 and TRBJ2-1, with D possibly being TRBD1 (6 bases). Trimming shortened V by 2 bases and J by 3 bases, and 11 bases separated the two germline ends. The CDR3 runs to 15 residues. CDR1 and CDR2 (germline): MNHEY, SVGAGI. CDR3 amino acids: CASSYLQQGYNEQFF. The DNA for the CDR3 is TGTGCCAGCAGTTACCTCCAACAGGGCTACAATGAGCAGTTCTTC.

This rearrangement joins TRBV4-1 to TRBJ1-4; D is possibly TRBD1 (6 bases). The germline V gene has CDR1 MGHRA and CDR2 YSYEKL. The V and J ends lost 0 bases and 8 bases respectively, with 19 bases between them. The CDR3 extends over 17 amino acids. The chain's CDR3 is CASSQDWTVPWREKLFF. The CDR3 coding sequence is TGCGCCAGCAGCCAAGATTGGACAGTCCCCTGGAGGGAAAAACTGTTTTTT.

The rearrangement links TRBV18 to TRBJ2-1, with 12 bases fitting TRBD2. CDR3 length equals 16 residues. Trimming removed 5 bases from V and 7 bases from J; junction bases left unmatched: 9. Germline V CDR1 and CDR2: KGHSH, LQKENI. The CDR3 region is CASSKRELAGGNEQFF. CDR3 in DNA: TGTGCCAGCTCAAAACGTGAACTAGCGGGGGGTAATGAGCAGTTCTTC. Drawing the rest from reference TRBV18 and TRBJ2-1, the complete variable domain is NAGVMQNPRHLVRRRGQEARLRCSPMKGHSHVYWYRQLPEEGLKFMVYLQKENIIDESGMPKERFSAEFPKEGPSILRIQQVVRGDSAAYFCASSKRELAGGNEQFFGPGTRLTVL.

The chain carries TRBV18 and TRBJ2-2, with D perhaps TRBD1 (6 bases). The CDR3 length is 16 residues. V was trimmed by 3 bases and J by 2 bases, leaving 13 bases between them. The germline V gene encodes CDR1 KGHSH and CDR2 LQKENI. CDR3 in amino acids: CASSPLDRINTGELFF. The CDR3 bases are TGTGCCAGCTCACCTTTAGACAGGATAAACACCGGGGAGCTGTTTTTT. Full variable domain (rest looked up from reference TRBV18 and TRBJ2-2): NAGVMQNPRHLVRRRGQEARLRCSPMKGHSHVYWYRQLPEEGLKFMVYLQKENIIDESGMPKERFSAEFPKEGPSILRIQQVVRGDSAAYFCASSPLDRINTGELFFGEGSRLTVL.

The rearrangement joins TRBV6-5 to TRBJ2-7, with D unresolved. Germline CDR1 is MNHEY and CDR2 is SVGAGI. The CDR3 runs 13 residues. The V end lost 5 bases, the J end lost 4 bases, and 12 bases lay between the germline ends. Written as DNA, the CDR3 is TGTGCCAGCAGTGAATCCAGAAAGTACGAGCAGTACTTC. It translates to CASSESRKYEQYF.

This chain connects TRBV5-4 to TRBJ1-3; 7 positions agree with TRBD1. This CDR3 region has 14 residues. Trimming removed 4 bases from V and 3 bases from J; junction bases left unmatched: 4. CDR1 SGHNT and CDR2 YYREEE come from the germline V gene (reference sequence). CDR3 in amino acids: CASSPTGSGNTIYF. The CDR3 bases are TGTGCCAGCAGCCCGACAGGGAGTGGAAACACCATATATTTT.

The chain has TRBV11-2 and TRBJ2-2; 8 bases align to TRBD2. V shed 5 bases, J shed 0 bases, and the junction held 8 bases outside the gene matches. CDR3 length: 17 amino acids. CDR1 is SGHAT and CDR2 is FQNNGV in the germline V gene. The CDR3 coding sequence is TGTGCCAGCAGCCTCTCAGCGGGGGTAACGAACACCGGGGAGCTGTTTTTT. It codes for CASSLSAGVTNTGELFF.

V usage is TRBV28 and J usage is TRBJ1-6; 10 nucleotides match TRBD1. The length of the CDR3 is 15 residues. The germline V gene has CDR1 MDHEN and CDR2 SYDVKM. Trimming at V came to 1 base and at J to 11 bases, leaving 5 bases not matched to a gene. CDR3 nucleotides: TGTGCCAGCAGTTTATTGGGACAGGGGCCTCCACCCCTCCACTTT. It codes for CASSLLGQGPPPLHF.

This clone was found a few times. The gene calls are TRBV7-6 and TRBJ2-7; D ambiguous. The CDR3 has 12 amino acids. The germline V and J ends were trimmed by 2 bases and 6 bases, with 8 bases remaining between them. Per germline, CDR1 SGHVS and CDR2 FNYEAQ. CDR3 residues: CASSLFFSEQYV. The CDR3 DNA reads TGTGCCAGCAGCTTATTCTTCAGCGAGCAGTACGTC.

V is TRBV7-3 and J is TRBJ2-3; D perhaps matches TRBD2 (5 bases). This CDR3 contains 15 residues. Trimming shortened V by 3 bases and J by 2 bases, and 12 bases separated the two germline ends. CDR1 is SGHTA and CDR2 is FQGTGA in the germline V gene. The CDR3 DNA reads TGTGCCAGCAGCTTTGTCGGGGAGCCCACAGATACGCAGTATTTT. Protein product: CASSFVGEPTDTQYF.

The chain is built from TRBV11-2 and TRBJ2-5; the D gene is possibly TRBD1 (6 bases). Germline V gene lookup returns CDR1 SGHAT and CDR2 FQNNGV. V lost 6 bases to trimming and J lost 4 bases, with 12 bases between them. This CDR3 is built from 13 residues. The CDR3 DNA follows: TGTGCCAGCAGTTCAGGACAGATAGAGACCCAGTACTTC. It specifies CASSSGQIETQYF.

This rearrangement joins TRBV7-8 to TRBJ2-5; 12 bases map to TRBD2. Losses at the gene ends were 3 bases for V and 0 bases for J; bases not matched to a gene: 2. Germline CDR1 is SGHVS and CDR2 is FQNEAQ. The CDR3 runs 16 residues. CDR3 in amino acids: CASSLTSGGYQETQYF. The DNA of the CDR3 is TGTGCCAGCAGCTTGACTAGCGGGGGTTACCAAGAGACCCAGTACTTC.

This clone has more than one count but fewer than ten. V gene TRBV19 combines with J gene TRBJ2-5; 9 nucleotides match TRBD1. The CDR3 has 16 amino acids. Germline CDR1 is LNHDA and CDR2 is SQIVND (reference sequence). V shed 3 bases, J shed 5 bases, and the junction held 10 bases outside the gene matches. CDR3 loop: CASSIHRTGDGETQYF. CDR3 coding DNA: TGTGCCAGTAGTATCCATCGGACAGGGGATGGGGAGACCCAGTACTTC.

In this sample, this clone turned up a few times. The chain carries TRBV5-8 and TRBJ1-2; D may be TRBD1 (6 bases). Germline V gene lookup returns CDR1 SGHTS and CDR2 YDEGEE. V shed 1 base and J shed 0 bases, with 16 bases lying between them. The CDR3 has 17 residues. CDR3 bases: TGTGCCAGCAGCTTGTATGTGACAGGCCGATCTAACTATGGCTACACCTTC. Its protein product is CASSLYVTGRSNYGYTF. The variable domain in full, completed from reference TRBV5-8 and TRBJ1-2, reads EAGVTQSPTHLIKTRGQQATLRCSPISGHTSVYWYQQALGLGLQFLLWYDEGEERNRGNFPPRFSGRQFPNYSSELNVNALELEDSALYLCASSLYVTGRSNYGYTFGSGTRLTVV.

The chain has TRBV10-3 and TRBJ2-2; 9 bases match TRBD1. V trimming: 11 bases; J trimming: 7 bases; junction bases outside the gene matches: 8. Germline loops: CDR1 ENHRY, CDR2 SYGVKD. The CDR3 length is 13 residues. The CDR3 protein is CASRQGGGGELFF. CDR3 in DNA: TGTGCCTCACGACAGGGGGGGGGCGGGGAGCTGTTTTTT.

The CDR3 coding sequence is TGTGCCAGCAGTTTAAATACAGGAGGGGCTTTCTTT. Translating gives CASSLNTGGAFF. The rearrangement uses TRBV28 and TRBJ1-1, with a weak D call TRBD1 (5 bases). The CDR3 sequence is 12 residues long. CDR1 MDHEN and CDR2 SYDVKM come from the germline V gene. Trimming shortened V by 2 bases and J by 11 bases, and 12 bases separated the two germline ends.

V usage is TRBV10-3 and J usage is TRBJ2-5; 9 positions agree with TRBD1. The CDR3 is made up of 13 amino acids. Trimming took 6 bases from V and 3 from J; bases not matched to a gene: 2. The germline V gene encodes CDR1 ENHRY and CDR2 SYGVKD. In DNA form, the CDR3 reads TGTGCCATCAGACGGACAGGGGAAGAGACCCAGTACTTC. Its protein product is CAIRRTGEETQYF.